This TCR beta chain comes out of a study of sequential checkpoint blockade in melanoma. On the study more broadly: Maintenance nivolumab came after either treatment sequence. Matched biopsies came pretreatment and at week 13 for some 22 patients. TCRβ was sequenced from DNA of some 97 pretreatment tumors.

The germline CDR1 and CDR2 sequences are SGHNT and YENEEA. There are 17 residues in the CDR3. V lost 3 bases, J lost 3 bases, and 7 bases stayed unmatched. Using immunoSEQ multiplex PCR, the repertoire was profiled, and TCRdb retains in-frame clones only, with some absent. Seen here are about 18,000 clones, 26% observed once, and the top ten hold 7.2%. Treatment meaning: randomized to nivolumab then ipilimumab (arm A) or the reverse (arm B). The chain links TRBV11-3 to TRBJ2-2; 10 bases agree with TRBD2. The sample consisted of tumor tissue (inferred from file names), taken from a patient given nivolumab and ipilimumab in sequence. This clonotype was sampled from a human donor with melanoma. The CDR3 bases are TGTGCCAGCAGCTTTCCGCTAGCGGGAGATGACACCGGGGAGCTGTTTTTT. It specifies CASSFPLAGDDTGELFF.